A selection of T cell receptor beta chains follows, all from one sample in a study of blood T cell repertoires in COVID-19. Assay: immunoSEQ multiplex PCR; the TCRdb copy retains only in-frame clones and omits some. The sample records more than 100,000 clones, roughly 83% being singletons. The source material was peripheral blood. These receptors all come from a man between 60 and 75 years old with acute or convalescent COVID-19. The CDR3 runs from the conserved cysteine through the conserved F or W. Clone sizes are given selectively: once, few, many, or a class where the clone is expanded.

j_call | clone_size | v_call | cdr3_aa
TRBJ1-1 | - | TRBV5-1 | CASSQTTANTEAFF
TRBJ1-2 | - | TRBV27 | CARHERVFDREDGYTF
TRBJ1-6 | - | TRBV18 | CASSPNGQGNNSPLHF
TRBJ2-3 | - | TRBV5-1 | CASTGLAGASTDTQYF
TRBJ1-1 | - | TRBV30 | CAWSWTLNTEAFF
TRBJ1-2 | - | TRBV5-8 | CASSLGQGAYGYTF
TRBJ2-5 | - | TRBV7-9 | CASSSSLSGRETQYF
TRBJ1-1 | - | TRBV9 | CASSVVGVGEAFF
TRBJ1-5 | - | TRBV5-6 | CASSLAQAGDYQPQHF
TRBJ1-4 | - | TRBV9 | CASSPRAATNEKLFF
TRBJ1-5 | - | TRBV19 | CASSPRIIGTLSSNQPQHF
TRBJ1-1 | - | TRBV10-3 | CAMQGIRDTEAFF
TRBJ1-6 | - | TRBV6-1 | CASSEALPGTGRSPLHF
TRBJ1-2 | - | TRBV10-2 | CASSGPGLYGYTF
TRBJ2-5 | - | TRBV5-1 | CASSWSGAIGETQYF
TRBJ1-2 | - | TRBV7-3 | CASSLGTGLHYGYTF
TRBJ1-5 | - | TRBV27 | CASSLAGGIYPQHF
TRBJ2-7 | few | TRBV7-9 | CASSLYGGREVEQYF
TRBJ2-3 | - | TRBV5-1 | CASSLARAGGSTDTQYF
TRBJ2-7 | - | TRBV5-1 | CASRQGANEQYF
TRBJ1-2 | once | TRBV18 | CASSPATELYGYTF
TRBJ2-7 | - | TRBV11-3 | CASSDRQGSSTEQYF
TRBJ1-6 | - | TRBV15 | CATWRADRGNSPLHF
TRBJ2-2 | - | TRBV4-2 | CASSQGTGRSTGELFF
TRBJ1-1 | - | TRBV20-1 | CSASAAEAFF
TRBJ2-2 | once | TRBV29-1 | CSVGTVAGELFF
TRBJ2-1 | - | TRBV5-4 | CASSGGLAGVEQFF
TRBJ1-2 | - | TRBV18 | CASSRRVQDGYTF
TRBJ1-1 | - | TRBV18 | CASSPRTGEERKAFF
TRBJ2-1 | - | TRBV9 | CASSPLTSGPYNEQFF
TRBJ1-1 | - | TRBV2 | CASGVLNTEAFF
TRBJ1-2 | - | TRBV7-8 | CASSPRTGRSGYTF
TRBJ2-1 | - | TRBV15 | CATSRPTSGRAYNEQFF
TRBJ2-7 | once | TRBV10-3 | CAISETVPSYEQYF
TRBJ2-2 | - | TRBV5-1 | CASSFSRIAGGELFF
TRBJ1-5 | once | TRBV15 | CATNKDRSNQPQHF
TRBJ2-6 | - | TRBV5-5 | CASTLSGANVLTF
TRBJ2-7 | few | TRBV5-6 | CASSLDPGTVSYEQYF
TRBJ2-1 | - | TRBV7-9 | CASSSSRGQYNEQFF
TRBJ2-3 | - | TRBV3-1/TRBV3-2 | CASSQGLAGVDTQYF
TRBJ1-1 | few | TRBV3-1/TRBV3-2 | CASSQESTGIGFTEAFF
TRBJ1-2 | - | TRBV24-1 | CATSDSETSNYGSYGYTF
TRBJ2-3 | - | TRBV29-1 | CSVGPRQGDTQYF
TRBJ2-7 | many | TRBV7-3 | CASSPGTGYEQYF
TRBJ2-3 | - | TRBV29-1 | CSVREAGVGTDTQYF
TRBJ2-5 | few | TRBV7-8 | CASSPRRDRGHETQYF
TRBJ2-3 | - | TRBV18 | CASSLPGLTPPDTQYF
TRBJ2-2 | - | TRBV3-1/TRBV3-2 | CASSQFQGNTGELFF
TRBJ2-7 | - | TRBV15 | CATSRVLAGGRGYEQYF
TRBJ2-1 | - | TRBV5-1 | CASSLALEGAEQFF